Following are 11 T cell receptor beta chains from one sample sequenced in a study of shared clonotypes between healthy human individuals. Some clones are missing from TCRdb's copy, which holds only in-frame ones; the method was immunoSEQ multiplex PCR. The profile shows roughly 2 million clones, roughly 95% of them singletons. Sample: naive CD4+ T cells sorted from blood. The subset denotes: CD45RA+ positively selected. The source is a man between 18 and 35 years old in good health.

Concerning this clone: Distinct nucleotide sequences in the sample also encode this CDR3. The rearrangement uses TRBV2 and TRBJ1-5; 7 nucleotides match TRBD1. Germline CDR1 and CDR2: SNHLY and FYNNEI. V dropped 6 bases and J dropped 1; count of bases not matched to a gene: 0. The CDR3 consists of 13 residues. The CDR3 sequence: CASRGQSNQPQHF. Written as DNA, the CDR3 is TGTGCCAGCAGGGGACAGAGCAATCAGCCCCAGCATTTT.

V is TRBV19 and J is TRBJ1-3; D remains ambiguous. The CDR3 has 14 residues. CDR1 and CDR2 (germline): LNHDA, SQIVND (reference sequence). The V end lost 5 bases, the J end lost 4 bases, and 12 bases lay between the germline ends. The CDR3, as DNA: TGTGCCAGTAGTTTCATCGGGTCGGGAAACACCATATATTTT. Amino acid sequence: CASSFIGSGNTIYF. Drawing the rest from reference TRBV19 and TRBJ1-3, the complete variable domain is DGGITQSPKYLFRKEGQNVTLSCEQNLNHDAMYWYRQDPGQGLRLIYYSQIVNDFQKGDIAEGYSVSREKKESFPLTVTSAQKNPTAFYLCASSFIGSGNTIYFGEGSWLTVV.

This chain links TRBV10-3 with TRBJ2-1, with 7 bases that match TRBD2. Germline CDR1 reads ENHRY; CDR2 reads SYGVKD. J was trimmed by 3 bases and V by 0 bases; bases with no gene match: 2. This CDR3 has 15 amino acids. DNA for the CDR3: TGTGCCATCAGTGAGTCCCGGACTAGCTACAATGAGCAGTTCTTC. It translates to CAISESRTSYNEQFF.

The J gene is TRBJ1-5, the V gene TRBV30; 7 nucleotides match TRBD1. Germline V gives CDR1 GTSNPN, CDR2 SVGIG (reference sequence). The CDR3 covers 13 residues. Trimming took 2 bases from V and 10 from J; bases not matched to a gene: 8. Here the CDR3 reads CAWSSDRFGPQHF. CDR3 DNA sequence: TGTGCCTGGAGTTCGGACAGGTTTGGACCCCAGCATTTT.

This clone has just one count. The chain has TRBV9 and TRBJ1-5, with 7 bases that match TRBD1. CDR3 length: 17 amino acids. The V gene end was trimmed by 0 bases and the J gene end by 4 bases; junction bases not matched to a gene: 10. Germline assignment: CDR1 SGDLS and CDR2 YYNGEE. CDR3 DNA sequence: TGTGCCAGCAGCGTAGAAGTACAGGACAGGAAAAATCAGCCCCAGCATTTT. Its protein product is CASSVEVQDRKNQPQHF.

With regard to this clone: This specimen includes other DNA sequences encoding the same CDR3. The CDR3 is CASRVDSGANVLTF. CDR3 in DNA: TGTGCCAGCCGTGTAGACTCTGGGGCCAACGTCCTGACTTTC. This rearrangement joins TRBV6-5 to TRBJ2-6; D remains ambiguous. V was shortened by 8 bases and J by 0 bases, with 8 bases between the two germline ends. This CDR3 comprises 14 residues. From germline, CDR1 is MNHEY and CDR2 SVGAGI.

The genes are TRBV2 and TRBJ2-7, with 8 bases fitting TRBD1. The CDR3 is 13 residues long. Germline trimming cut 6 bases from V and 3 bases from J; bases unmatched to any gene: 4. Per germline, CDR1 SNHLY and CDR2 FYNNEI. The CDR3 sequence: CASRRTGIYEQYF. DNA of the CDR3: TGTGCCAGCAGGAGGACAGGGATCTACGAGCAGTACTTC.

The table lists this clone with a count of one. The identical CDR3 is also encoded by other nucleotide sequences in the sample. The V call is TRBV28, the J call TRBJ1-6; D gene ambiguous. Deletions cut 3 bases from V and 6 bases from J, with 3 bases between. The CDR3 is 12 amino acids. Germline loops: CDR1 MDHEN, CDR2 SYDVKM. The CDR3 DNA reads as TGTGCCAGCAGTTTGAGTAATTCACCCCTCCACTTT. Protein sequence: CASSLSNSPLHF.

The CDR3 sequence: CASGNLPGQGGPPLHF. DNA of the CDR3: TGTGCCAGCGGTAACTTACCGGGACAGGGGGGTCCACCCCTCCACTTT. This chain links TRBV28 with TRBJ1-6; 11 nucleotides match TRBD1. V gave up 8 bases and J gave up 11 bases; unmatched junction bases: 14. The CDR3 is made up of 16 amino acids. The V gene's germline CDR1 is MDHEN and CDR2 SYDVKM.

This clone showed up just a few times. This chain links TRBV5-6 with TRBJ1-2; perhaps TRBD1 as D (5 bases). The germline gives CDR1 SGHDT, CDR2 YYEEEE. V was cut by 1 base and J by 6 bases, with 7 bases left in between. This CDR3 contains 12 residues. The CDR3, as DNA: TGTGCCAGCAGCTTGTGGGGGGATGGCTACACCTTC. Protein product: CASSLWGDGYTF.

This chain connects TRBV30 to TRBJ1-3, with TRBD1 as a possible D gene (5 bases). This CDR3 has 17 amino acids. Trimming removed 0 bases at V and 0 bases at J, with 15 bases between. CDR1 and CDR2 from the germline V gene are GTSNPN and SVGIG (reference sequence). As DNA, the CDR3 is TGTGCCTGGAGTGTAGGGGTCTGGGGAGGCTCTGGAAACACCATATATTTT. Protein sequence: CAWSVGVWGGSGNTIYF.